This T cell receptor (beta chain) was sequenced in a study of cytomegalovirus exposure and HLA in healthy donors. Broader study findings: TCR beta chains numbering under 200 were designated cytomegalovirus-associated. Indistinguishable V segments, including TRBV6-2 and TRBV6-3, were excluded. When analyzed later, a missense DCLRE1C variant was found to be linked to TCR beta V- and J-gene trimming.

About this clone itself: Its antigen is currently unknown.

CDR1 SGHNT and CDR2 YYREEE come from the germline V gene (reference sequence). The CDR3 totals 16 residues. V was shortened by 5 bases and J by 2 bases, with 18 bases between the two germline ends. The study ran its PCR with 60 Vbeta and 13 Jbeta primers. Using immunoSEQ multiplex PCR, the repertoire was profiled, and TCRdb retains in-frame clones only, with some absent. There are around 70,000 clones in the sample; about three quarters occur only once, and 12% lies in the top ten. Everyone who donated was a healthy bone marrow donor. The TCR was taken from a woman aged 40 to 50 in good health and CMV-seropositive. The sample was PBMCs. The chain combines TRBV5-4 with TRBJ2-3, with D possibly matching TRBD2 (7 bases). CDR3 DNA sequence: TGTGCCAGCAGTTCTCGACTAGCAGGGGCCACAGATACGCAGTATTTT. It yields the protein CASSSRLAGATDTQYF.